The clone carrying this T cell receptor beta chain was detected many times. Its antigen remains unidentified. With 0 bases clipped from V and 7 bases from J, the junction kept 6 bases outside the gene matches. The CDR3 consists of 15 residues. In germline, CDR1 is LNHNV, CDR2 YYDKDF (reference sequence). The TCR library protocol attached unique molecular identifiers to the individual cDNA molecules. Each CDR3 protein is one row after TCRdb ran MiXCR on the 5' RACE reads. The sample has tens of thousands of distinct CDR3 sequences, about a tenth seen once. The data are from a study of early T cells in non-severe SARS-CoV-2 infection. Looking at the study overall: Chains from this unsorted whole-blood bulk RNA could not be paired.

The study, taken as a whole, reports: The VDJdb matching leaned toward anti-spike CD8 responses and overlooked private and CD4 specificities.

The V call is TRBV15, the J call TRBJ1-2, with 9 bases lining up with TRBD1. The material was whole blood, obtained at baseline. The TCR was taken from an adult who was a healthcare worker with PCR-confirmed SARS-CoV-2 infection or an uninfected control (not recorded which). The chain's CDR3 is CATSRDRDRARGYTF. For the CDR3, the DNA is TGTGCCACCAGCAGAGATCGGGACAGGGCCCGTGGCTACACCTTC.